One sample yielded the 25 T cell receptor beta chains listed below, sequenced in a study of tumor-infiltrating lymphocytes in localized non-small cell lung cancer. Profiling relied on immunoSEQ multiplex PCR, and the TCRdb table lists in-frame clones only, not all of them. This table holds tens of thousands of clones, 73% found once. Sequencing was performed on lung tumor tissue. These receptors came from a human donor with non-small cell lung cancer.

The gene calls are TRBV6-1 and TRBJ1-4; 8 bases match TRBD1. This CDR3 has 16 amino acids. The germline gives CDR1 MNHNS, CDR2 SASEGT. The ends lost 2 bases at V and 6 bases at J; junction bases unmatched: 8. In DNA form, the CDR3 reads TGTGCCAGCAGTGAATCCGCGGGCAGGGGGCATGAAAAACTGTTTTTT. Amino acids: CASSESAGRGHEKLFF.

The chain employs TRBV6-1 and TRBJ2-5, with D maybe TRBD1 (6 bases). Germline V gene lookup returns CDR1 MNHNS and CDR2 SASEGT. CDR3 length: 18 residues. The germline V and J ends were trimmed by 2 bases and 2 bases, with 21 bases remaining between them. CDR3 loop: CASSEYLGGDDRQETQYF. In DNA, the CDR3 is TGTGCCAGCAGTGAATATCTAGGTGGGGACGACAGGCAAGAGACCCAGTACTTC.

This clone was seen only a few times. V gene TRBV5-1 combines with J gene TRBJ2-3, with D maybe TRBD1 (5 bases). V gave up 0 bases and J gave up 11 bases, with 7 bases separating them. The CDR3 runs to 11 residues. Germline V gene sequence: CDR1 SGHRS, CDR2 YFSETQ. The CDR3 loop reads CASSLEGEQYF. CDR3 coding DNA: TGCGCCAGCAGCTTGGAAGGGGAGCAGTATTTT.

V gene TRBV7-8 combines with J gene TRBJ1-2; possibly TRBD1 for D (5 bases). The CDR3 runs 13 residues. Germline CDR1 reads SGHVS; CDR2 reads FQNEAQ. V was clipped by 2 bases and J by 8 bases, with 12 bases between them. The CDR3 DNA sequence: TGTGCCAGCAGCTTATTGAGGGGCGTCGGCTACACCTTC. It codes for CASSLLRGVGYTF.

The chain combines TRBV10-1 with TRBJ2-3; D unclear. The CDR3 runs to 12 residues. The ends were cut back, 6 bases at V and 3 bases at J, with 7 bases in the middle. Per the germline V gene, CDR1 is WNHNN and CDR2 is SYGVQD (reference sequence). The chain's CDR3 is CASSRTTDTQYF. CDR3 bases: TGCGCCAGCAGCAGAACTACAGATACGCAGTATTTT.

This clone was picked up one time. V and J are TRBV18 and TRBJ2-7, with D perhaps matching TRBD2 (6 bases). Germline CDR1 KGHSH, CDR2 LQKENI. This CDR3 region has 16 residues. The germline V and J ends were trimmed by 6 bases and 0 bases, with 18 bases remaining between them. The chain's CDR3 is CASSVSGPTSSYEQYF. CDR3 nucleotides: TGTGCCAGCTCGGTTAGCGGCCCTACTAGCTCCTACGAGCAGTACTTC. Based on the CDR3 plus reference TRBV18 and TRBJ2-7, the full variable domain is NAGVMQNPRHLVRRRGQEARLRCSPMKGHSHVYWYRQLPEEGLKFMVYLQKENIIDESGMPKERFSAEFPKEGPSILRIQQVVRGDSAAYFCASSVSGPTSSYEQYFGPGTRLTVT.

The sample holds one count of this clone. The chain joins TRBV19 to TRBJ2-1; D possibly corresponds to TRBD2 (6 bases). The CDR3 has 13 amino acids. Trimming shortened V by 3 bases and J by 10 bases, and 13 bases separated the two germline ends. Germline assignment: CDR1 LNHDA and CDR2 SQIVND (reference sequence). The CDR3 spells CASSIGGVGEQFF. CDR3 nucleotides: TGTGCCAGTAGTATTGGAGGGGTGGGCGAGCAGTTCTTC.

The sample holds a few counts of this clone. The chain carries TRBV28 and TRBJ1-5; tentatively, D is TRBD1 (5 bases). The CDR3 runs 17 residues. Trimming took 2 bases from V and 2 from J, leaving 16 bases between them. CDR1 and CDR2 from the germline V gene are MDHEN and SYDVKM. CDR3 protein: CASSLRVGGFRNQPQHF. DNA for the CDR3: TGTGCCAGCAGTTTACGGGTCGGGGGGTTTCGCAATCAGCCCCAGCATTTT.

This clone is medium-sized within its sample. The rearrangement links TRBV5-4 to TRBJ1-2; no clear D gene. Germline V gene sequence: CDR1 SGHNT, CDR2 YYREEE (reference sequence). The CDR3 length is 13 residues. V was clipped by 0 bases and J by 4 bases, with 7 bases between them. CDR3: CASSLDWVYGYTF. Here the CDR3 DNA reads TGTGCCAGCAGCTTGGATTGGGTCTATGGCTACACCTTC.

This clone was seen a handful of times. V usage is TRBV6-1 and J usage is TRBJ1-1, with 8 bases identical to TRBD1. Germline CDR1 reads MNHNS; CDR2 reads SASEGT. The length of the CDR3 is 13 residues. Trimming at V came to 7 bases and at J to 5 bases, leaving 6 bases not matched to a gene. CDR3 protein: CASIGTGRTEAFF. DNA of the CDR3: TGTGCCAGCATCGGGACAGGACGGACTGAAGCTTTCTTT.

The CDR3 DNA follows: TGTGCCAGCAGCTTCGGGACAGGGGGAAATTCACCCCTCCACTTT. This gives the protein CASSFGTGGNSPLHF. V usage is TRBV11-2 and J usage is TRBJ1-6; 11 bases agree with TRBD1. The CDR3 is 15 residues long. CDR1 is SGHAT, CDR2 FQNNGV, per germline. The V segment lost 3 bases and the J segment 7 bases; nucleotides outside the gene matches: 2.

J is TRBJ1-4 and V is TRBV5-4; 9 bases are shared with TRBD1. The CDR3 length is 17 residues. V shed 4 bases and J 4 bases; nucleotides not matched to a gene: 11. Germline CDR1 and CDR2: SGHNT and YYREEE (reference sequence). CDR3 in amino acids: CASSGTGTGRGNEKLFF. The CDR3 nucleotides read TGTGCCAGCAGCGGCACCGGGACAGGGCGCGGTAATGAAAAACTGTTTTTT.

The chain couples TRBV11-2 to TRBJ2-1; maybe TRBD1 (5 bases). The V gene lost 7 bases and the J gene lost 7 bases, with 14 bases spanning the gap. The CDR3 is 13 residues long. CDR1 and CDR2 (germline): SGHAT, FQNNGV. The CDR3 loop is CASNPTRANEQFF. The CDR3 DNA is TGTGCCAGCAACCCCACCAGGGCTAATGAGCAGTTCTTC.

The rearrangement joins TRBV30 to TRBJ2-1; D may be TRBD2 (6 bases). Germline V gene sequence: CDR1 GTSNPN, CDR2 SVGIG (reference sequence). Trimming took 1 base from V and 8 from J, leaving 18 bases between them. The CDR3 consists of 15 residues. The CDR3 here is CAWSEGGGVWYEQFF. Here the CDR3 DNA reads TGTGCCTGGAGTGAGGGTGGCGGGGTTTGGTATGAGCAGTTCTTC.

This clone appeared a few times. The J gene is TRBJ2-3, the V gene TRBV9; the D is unclear. Germline lookup yields CDR1 SGDLS and CDR2 YYNGEE. This CDR3 comprises 13 residues. Trimming left V 4 bases short and J 3 bases short, with 9 bases between. The CDR3 here is CASSMPLTDTQYF. Written as DNA, the CDR3 is TGTGCCAGCAGCATGCCCCTAACAGATACGCAGTATTTT.

The chain links TRBV29-1 to TRBJ1-1; D is uncertain. V lost 3 bases to trimming and J lost 5 bases, with 16 bases between them. The CDR3 has 14 residues. CDR1 is SQVTM and CDR2 is ANQGSEA in the germline V gene. The CDR3 DNA follows: TGCAGCGTTGAGGGGTTGTGGGGTGGTACTGAAGCTTTCTTT. Amino acids: CSVEGLWGGTEAFF.

To note about this clone: A much larger clone differs by one base, so this may be a read error. The V gene is TRBV5-4, the J gene TRBJ1-6; 8 nucleotides match TRBD1. Looked up from germline, CDR1 is SGHNT and CDR2 is YYREEE (reference sequence). The CDR3 extends over 16 amino acids. The CDR3 sequence: CASSPGQGAINLPLHF. The CDR3 DNA reads as TGTGCCAGCAGCCCCGGACAGGGCGCGATTAATTTACCCCTCCACTTT.

The chain combines TRBV30 with TRBJ2-3; D is undetermined. V lost 5 bases, J lost 3 bases, and 3 bases lay in between. Germline V CDR1 and CDR2: GTSNPN, SVGIG (reference sequence). The CDR3 has 10 amino acids. The CDR3 here is CAWGTDTQYF. For the CDR3, the DNA is TGTGCCTGGGGTACAGATACGCAGTATTTT.

This chain uses TRBV5-4 with TRBJ2-1; D remains ambiguous. Trimming cost V 2 bases and J 7 bases, with 19 bases left between them. The CDR3 covers 16 residues. Germline CDR1 reads SGHNT; CDR2 reads YYREEE (reference sequence). For the CDR3, the DNA is TGTGCCAGCAGCTTTCGTCCGGCCGCCGCCCGGAATGAGCAGTTCTTC. Translation gives CASSFRPAAARNEQFF.

The chain carries TRBV6-6 and TRBJ2-2; D may be TRBD2 (5 bases). Germline V gene data show CDR1 as MNHNY and CDR2 as SVGAGI (reference sequence). The CDR3 is 16 residues long. The V end was cut by 6 bases, the J end by 2 bases, with 16 bases between. CDR3 protein: CASSPKSGSNTGELFF. Written as DNA, the CDR3 is TGTGCCAGCAGCCCCAAGTCTGGGAGCAACACCGGGGAGCTGTTTTTT.

This rearrangement joins TRBV6-6 to TRBJ2-7; no definite D call. Trimming shortened V by 2 bases and J by 2 bases, and 10 bases separated the two germline ends. CDR3 length: 14 residues. Per the germline V gene, CDR1 is MNHNY and CDR2 is SVGAGI (reference sequence). The CDR3 DNA follows: TGTGCCAGCAGTTACGAGGCTGCTACCTACGAGCAGTACTTC. Translated, it gives CASSYEAATYEQYF.

A single count supports this clone. The chain has TRBV5-8 and TRBJ1-1; maybe TRBD1 (6 bases). The CDR3 totals 15 residues. V lost 6 bases to trimming and J lost 5 bases, with 20 bases between them. The germline V gene has CDR1 SGHTS and CDR2 YDEGEE. The CDR3 loop is CASTISGGGETEAFF. The CDR3 nucleotides are TGTGCCAGCACCATCTCCGGAGGGGGAGAGACTGAAGCTTTCTTT.

By frequency in the sample, this clone is medium-sized (0.01 to 0.1%). The junction and the germline gene differ at one end; a read error may be behind it. The rearrangement links TRBV5-4 to TRBJ1-2; a possible D gene is TRBD1 (5 bases). The CDR3 sequence is 11 residues long. The germline gives CDR1 SGHNT, CDR2 YYREEE (reference sequence). This chain's CDR3 is CASSSAGVVEF. In DNA form, the CDR3 reads TGTGCCAGCAGCTCGGCGGGGGTTGTAGAATTC.

The chain combines TRBV7-2 with TRBJ2-3; D gene ambiguous. In germline, CDR1 is SGHTA, CDR2 FQGNSA. This CDR3 comprises 15 residues. V lost 4 bases and J 4 bases, leaving 15 bases between the germline ends. Written as DNA, the CDR3 is TGTGCCAGCAGCTCGGAGCAAAATCATGCAGATACGCAGTATTTT. This translates into CASSSEQNHADTQYF.

The chain couples TRBV6-5 to TRBJ1-2; D is undetermined. This CDR3 has 14 residues. Trimming took 0 bases from V and 1 from J, leaving 6 bases between them. Germline V gene lookup returns CDR1 MNHEY and CDR2 SVGAGI. The CDR3 sequence is CASSYSAFNYGYTF. The CDR3 DNA sequence: TGTGCCAGCAGTTACTCGGCCTTTAACTATGGCTACACCTTC.